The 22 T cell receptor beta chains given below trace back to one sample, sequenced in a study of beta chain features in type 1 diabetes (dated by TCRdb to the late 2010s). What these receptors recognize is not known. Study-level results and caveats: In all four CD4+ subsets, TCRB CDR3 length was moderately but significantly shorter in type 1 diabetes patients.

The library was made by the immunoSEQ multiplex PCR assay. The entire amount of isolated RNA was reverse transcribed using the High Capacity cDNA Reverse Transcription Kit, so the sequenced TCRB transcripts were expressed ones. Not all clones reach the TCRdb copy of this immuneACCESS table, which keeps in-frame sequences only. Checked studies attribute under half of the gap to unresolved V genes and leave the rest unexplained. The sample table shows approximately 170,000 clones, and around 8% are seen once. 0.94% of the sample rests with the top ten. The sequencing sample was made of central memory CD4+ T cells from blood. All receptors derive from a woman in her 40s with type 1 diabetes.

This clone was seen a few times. CDR3 in DNA: TGTGCCAGCAGCTTATTTGGGAGAAACACCGGGGAGCTGTTTTTT. Its translation: CASSLFGRNTGELFF. The chain couples TRBV11-2 to TRBJ2-2; a weak D match, TRBD2 (5 bases). This CDR3 has 15 amino acids. V lost 2 bases and J 2 bases, leaving 9 bases between the germline ends. Germline V gives CDR1 SGHAT, CDR2 FQNNGV.

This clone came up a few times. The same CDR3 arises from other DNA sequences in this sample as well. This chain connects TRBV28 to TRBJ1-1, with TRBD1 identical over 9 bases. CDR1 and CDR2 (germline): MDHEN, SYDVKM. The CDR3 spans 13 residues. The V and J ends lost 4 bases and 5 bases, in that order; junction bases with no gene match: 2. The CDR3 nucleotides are TGTGCCAGCAGTTCCGGACAGGGGACTGAAGCTTTCTTT. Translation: CASSSGQGTEAFF.

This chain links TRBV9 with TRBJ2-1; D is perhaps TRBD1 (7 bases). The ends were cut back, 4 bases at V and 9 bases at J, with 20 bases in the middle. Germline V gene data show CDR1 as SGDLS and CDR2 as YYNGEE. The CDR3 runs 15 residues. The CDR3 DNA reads TGTGCCAGCAGCCTTCAGGGGGGCAGTGGGGCTGAGCAGTTCTTC. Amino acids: CASSLQGGSGAEQFF. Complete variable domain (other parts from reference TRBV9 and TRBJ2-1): DSGVTQTPKHLITATGQRVTLRCSPRSGDLSVYWYQQSLDQGLQFLIQYYNGEERAKGNILERFSAQQFPDLHSELNLSSLELGDSALYFCASSLQGGSGAEQFFGPGTRLTVL.

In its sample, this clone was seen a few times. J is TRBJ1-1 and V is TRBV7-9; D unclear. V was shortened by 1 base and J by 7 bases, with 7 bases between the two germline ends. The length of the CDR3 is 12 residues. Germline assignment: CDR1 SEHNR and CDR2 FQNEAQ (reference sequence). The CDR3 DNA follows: TGTGCCAGCAGCTTAGAAACCGGTGAAGCTTTCTTT. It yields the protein CASSLETGEAFF.

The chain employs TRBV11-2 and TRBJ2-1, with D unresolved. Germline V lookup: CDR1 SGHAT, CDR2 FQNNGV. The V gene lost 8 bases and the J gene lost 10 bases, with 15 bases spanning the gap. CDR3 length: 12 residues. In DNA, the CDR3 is TGTGCCAGCTCCCCCGGGTTGAGAGAGCAGTTCTTC. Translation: CASSPGLREQFF.

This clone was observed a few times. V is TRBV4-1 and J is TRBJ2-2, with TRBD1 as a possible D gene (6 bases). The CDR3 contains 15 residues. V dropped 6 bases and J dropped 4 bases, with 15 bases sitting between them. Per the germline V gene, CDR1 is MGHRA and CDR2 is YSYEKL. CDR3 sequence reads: CASSYRQVSTGELFF. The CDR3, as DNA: TGCGCCAGCAGTTACCGACAGGTTTCCACCGGGGAGCTGTTTTTT.

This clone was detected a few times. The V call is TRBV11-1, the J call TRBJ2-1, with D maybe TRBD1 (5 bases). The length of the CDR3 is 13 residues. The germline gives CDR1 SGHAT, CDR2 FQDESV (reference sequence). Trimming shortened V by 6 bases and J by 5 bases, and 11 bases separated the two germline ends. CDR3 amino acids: CASRDTIDNEQFF. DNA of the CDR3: TGTGCCAGCAGGGACACGATAGACAATGAGCAGTTCTTC.

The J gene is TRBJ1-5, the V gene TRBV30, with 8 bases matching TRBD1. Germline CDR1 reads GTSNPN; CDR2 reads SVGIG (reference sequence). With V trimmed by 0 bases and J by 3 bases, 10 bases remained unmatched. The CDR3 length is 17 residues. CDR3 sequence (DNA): TGTGCCTGGAGTGTGGCAGGGGGCCGTACGTACAATCAGCCCCAGCATTTT. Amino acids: CAWSVAGGRTYNQPQHF.

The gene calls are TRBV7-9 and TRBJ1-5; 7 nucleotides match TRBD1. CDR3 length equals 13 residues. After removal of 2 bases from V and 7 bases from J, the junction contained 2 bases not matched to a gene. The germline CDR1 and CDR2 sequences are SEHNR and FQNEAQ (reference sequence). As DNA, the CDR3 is TGTGCCAGCAGCTTAAACAGGGGACAGCCCCAGCATTTT. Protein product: CASSLNRGQPQHF.

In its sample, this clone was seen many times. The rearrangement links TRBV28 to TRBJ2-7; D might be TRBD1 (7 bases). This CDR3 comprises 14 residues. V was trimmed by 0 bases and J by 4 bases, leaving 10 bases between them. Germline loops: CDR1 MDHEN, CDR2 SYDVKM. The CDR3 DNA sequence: TGTGCCAGCAGTTTATGGACAGGGAGGTACGAGCAGTACTTC. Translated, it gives CASSLWTGRYEQYF.

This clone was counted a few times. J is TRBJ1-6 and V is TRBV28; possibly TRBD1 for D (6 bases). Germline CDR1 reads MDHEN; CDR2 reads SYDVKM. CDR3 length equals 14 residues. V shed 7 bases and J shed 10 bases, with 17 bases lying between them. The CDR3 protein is CASIGGQPGSPLHF. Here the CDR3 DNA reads TGTGCCAGCATTGGCGGACAGCCGGGCTCACCCCTCCACTTT.

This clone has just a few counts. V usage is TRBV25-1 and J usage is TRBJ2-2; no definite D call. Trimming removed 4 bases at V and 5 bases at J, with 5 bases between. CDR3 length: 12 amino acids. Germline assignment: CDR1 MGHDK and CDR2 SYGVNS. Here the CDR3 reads CASSGSTGELFF. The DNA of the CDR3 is TGTGCCAGCAGTGGGAGTACCGGGGAGCTGTTTTTT.

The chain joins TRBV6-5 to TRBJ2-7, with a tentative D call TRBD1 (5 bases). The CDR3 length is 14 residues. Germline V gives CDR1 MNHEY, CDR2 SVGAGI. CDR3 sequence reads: CAPLPPQGTYEQYF. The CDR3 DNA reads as TGTGCTCCCCTTCCCCCCCAGGGAACCTACGAGCAGTACTTC.

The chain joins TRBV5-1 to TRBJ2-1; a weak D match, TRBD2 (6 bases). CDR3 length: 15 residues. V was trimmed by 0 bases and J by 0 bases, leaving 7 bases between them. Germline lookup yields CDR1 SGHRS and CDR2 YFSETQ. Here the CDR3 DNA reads TGCGCCAGCAGCTTGGAGCGGGCCTCCTACAATGAGCAGTTCTTC. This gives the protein CASSLERASYNEQFF. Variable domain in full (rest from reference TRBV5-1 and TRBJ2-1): KAGVTQTPRYLIKTRGQQVTLSCSPISGHRSVSWYQQTPGQGLQFLFEYFSETQRNKGNFPGRFSGRQFSNSRSEMNVSTLELGDSALYLCASSLERASYNEQFFGPGTRLTVL.

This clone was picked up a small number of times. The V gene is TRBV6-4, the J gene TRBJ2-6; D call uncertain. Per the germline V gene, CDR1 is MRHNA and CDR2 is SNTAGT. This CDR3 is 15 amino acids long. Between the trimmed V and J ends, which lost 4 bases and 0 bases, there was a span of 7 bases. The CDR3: CASSVDNSGANVLTF. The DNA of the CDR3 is TGTGCCAGCAGTGTTGACAACTCTGGGGCCAACGTCCTGACTTTC.

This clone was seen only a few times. Here the CDR3 DNA reads TGCGCCAGCAACCGGGACAGGGGGAATGAGCAGTTCTTC. Its protein is CASNRDRGNEQFF. The chain carries TRBV4-1 and TRBJ2-1; 11 positions match TRBD1. The CDR3 has 13 amino acids. Germline V gives CDR1 MGHRA, CDR2 YSYEKL. V lost 7 bases to trimming and J lost 7 bases; unmatched junction nucleotides: 3.

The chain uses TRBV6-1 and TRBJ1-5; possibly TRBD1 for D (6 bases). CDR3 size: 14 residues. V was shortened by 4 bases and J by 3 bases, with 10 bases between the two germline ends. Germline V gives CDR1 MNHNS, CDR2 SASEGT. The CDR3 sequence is CASSATGINQPQHF. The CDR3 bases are TGTGCCAGCAGTGCCACAGGGATCAATCAGCCCCAGCATTTT.

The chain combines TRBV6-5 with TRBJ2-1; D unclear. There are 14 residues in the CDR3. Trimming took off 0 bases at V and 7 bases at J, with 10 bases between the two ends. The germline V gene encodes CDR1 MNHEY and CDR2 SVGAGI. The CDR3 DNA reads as TGTGCCAGCAGTTACTCGCCCAGGCAAAATGAGCAGTTCTTC. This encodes CASSYSPRQNEQFF.

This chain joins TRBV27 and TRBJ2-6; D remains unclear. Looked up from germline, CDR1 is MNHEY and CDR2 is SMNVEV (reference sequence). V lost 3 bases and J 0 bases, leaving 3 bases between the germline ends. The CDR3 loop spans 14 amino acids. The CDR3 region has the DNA TGTGCCAGCAGTTTCGGCTCTGGGGCCAACGTCCTGACTTTC. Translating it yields CASSFGSGANVLTF.

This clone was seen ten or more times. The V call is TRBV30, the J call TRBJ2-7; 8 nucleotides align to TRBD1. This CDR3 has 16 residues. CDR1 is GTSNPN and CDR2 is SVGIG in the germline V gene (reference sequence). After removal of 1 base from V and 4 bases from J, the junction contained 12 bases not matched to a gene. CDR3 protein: CAWSDRRQGAWYEQYF. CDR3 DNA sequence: TGTGCCTGGAGTGATAGGCGGCAGGGGGCATGGTACGAGCAGTACTTC.

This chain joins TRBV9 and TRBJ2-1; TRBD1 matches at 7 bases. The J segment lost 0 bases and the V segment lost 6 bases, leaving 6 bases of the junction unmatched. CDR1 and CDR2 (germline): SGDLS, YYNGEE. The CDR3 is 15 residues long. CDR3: CASNSQGSSYNEQFF. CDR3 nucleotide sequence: TGTGCCAGCAACTCACAGGGGAGCTCCTACAATGAGCAGTTCTTC.

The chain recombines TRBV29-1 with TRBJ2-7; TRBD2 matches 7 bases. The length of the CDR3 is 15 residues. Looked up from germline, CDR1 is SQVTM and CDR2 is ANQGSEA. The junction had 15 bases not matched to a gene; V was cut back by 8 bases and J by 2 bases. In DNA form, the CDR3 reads TGCAGCTTCCGAGGGTCAGCGGGACTAACCTACGAGCAGTACTTC. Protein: CSFRGSAGLTYEQYF.